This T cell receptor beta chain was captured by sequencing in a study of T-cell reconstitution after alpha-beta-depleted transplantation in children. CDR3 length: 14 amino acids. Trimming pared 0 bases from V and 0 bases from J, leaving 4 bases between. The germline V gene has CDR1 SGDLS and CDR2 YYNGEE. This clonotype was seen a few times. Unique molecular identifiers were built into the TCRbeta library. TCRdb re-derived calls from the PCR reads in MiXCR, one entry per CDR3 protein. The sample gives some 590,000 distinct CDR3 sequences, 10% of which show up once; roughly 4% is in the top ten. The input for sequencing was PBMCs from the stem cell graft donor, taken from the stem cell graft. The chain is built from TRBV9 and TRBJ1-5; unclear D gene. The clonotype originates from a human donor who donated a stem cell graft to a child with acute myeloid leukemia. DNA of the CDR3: TGTGCCAGCAGCGTAGCACCTAGCAATCAGCCCCAGCATTTT. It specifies CASSVAPSNQPQHF.